The 27 T cell receptor beta chains below were found in one sample sequenced in a study of shared clonotypes between healthy human individuals. Libraries were prepared by immunoSEQ multiplex PCR; TCRdb keeps only in-frame clonotypes and omits some of them. The sample includes fewer than 2.5 million clones, under 95% seen only once; the top ten take 0.36%. The sequenced sample was naive CD4+ T cells from PBMCs. Subset defined: CD45RA+ positively selected. The receptors stem from a man between 18 and 29 years old in good health. Some clones in this sample may be carry-over from other donors' samples.

There are a few counts of this clone. This CDR3 is CASRLTRGGQPQHF. As DNA, the CDR3 is TGTGCCAGTCGACTAACTCGCGGCGGTCAGCCCCAGCATTTT. The V gene is TRBV19, the J gene TRBJ1-5; D unresolved. V was trimmed by 8 bases and J by 6 bases, leaving 17 bases between them. Germline assignment: CDR1 LNHDA and CDR2 SQIVND (reference sequence). This CDR3 is built from 14 residues.

The chain employs TRBV28 and TRBJ2-7, with TRBD1 matching over 8 bases. Germline lookup yields CDR1 MDHEN and CDR2 SYDVKM. V gave up 2 bases and J gave up 6 bases; unmatched junction bases: 9. This CDR3 is 15 amino acids long. CDR3 DNA: TGTGCCAGCAGTTTAGGCGGACAGGGTTTAGGCGAGCAGTACTTC. It translates to CASSLGGQGLGEQYF.

The genes are TRBV2 and TRBJ1-1; perhaps TRBD1 as D (6 bases). Trimming removed 5 bases from V and 1 base from J, with 14 bases in between. The CDR3 is 15 residues long. Looked up from germline, CDR1 is SNHLY and CDR2 is FYNNEI. The CDR3 is CASSQRSRGNTEAFF. In DNA form, the CDR3 reads TGTGCCAGCAGTCAACGTAGCAGGGGGAACACTGAAGCTTTCTTT.

The V call is TRBV5-1, the J call TRBJ1-1; TRBD1 might be the D (5 bases). This CDR3 is built from 13 residues. V dropped 4 bases and J dropped 5 bases, with 12 bases sitting between them. CDR1 is SGHRS and CDR2 is YFSETQ in the germline V gene. DNA of the CDR3: TGCGCCAGCAGCCGGCGGGGCCAGACTGAAGCTTTCTTT. Amino acids: CASSRRGQTEAFF.

The V gene is TRBV11-2, the J gene TRBJ2-3; no firm D call. The CDR3 has 14 residues. CDR1 and CDR2 from the germline V gene are SGHAT and FQNNGV. Between the trimmed V and J ends, which lost 3 bases and 4 bases, there was a span of 11 bases. The CDR3 DNA reads as TGTGCCAGCAGCTTTCCCGGCAACCCAGATACGCAGTATTTT. As protein: CASSFPGNPDTQYF.

In regard to this clone: Other DNA variants within this sample encode the same CDR3. V is TRBV5-1 and J is TRBJ1-3, with D unclear. The CDR3 sequence is 13 residues long. Germline V gives CDR1 SGHRS, CDR2 YFSETQ. V shed 4 bases and J shed 0 bases, with 5 bases lying between them. CDR3 bases: TGCGCCAGCAGCCTGAGCTCTGGAAACACCATATATTTT. It yields the protein CASSLSSGNTIYF.

The genes are TRBV7-2 and TRBJ2-5, with TRBD2 as a possible D gene (6 bases). Deletions cut 1 base from V and 7 bases from J, with 16 bases between. CDR1 and CDR2 from the germline V gene are SGHTA and FQGNSA. The CDR3 extends over 15 amino acids. In DNA, the CDR3 is TGTGCCAGCAGCTTAGATAGGGACTTCCAAAGGACCCAGTACTTC. It is translated as CASSLDRDFQRTQYF.

The chain uses TRBV5-5 and TRBJ2-7, with TRBD1 as a possible D gene (5 bases). This CDR3 is 12 amino acids long. V was clipped by 4 bases and J by 3 bases, with 8 bases between them. Germline CDR1 and CDR2: SGHKS and YYEKEE (reference sequence). The CDR3 DNA sequence: TGTGCCAGCAGCACAGGAGTCTACGAGCAGTACTTC. Residues: CASSTGVYEQYF.

This sequence joins TRBV6-1 and TRBJ1-3; D call uncertain. Trimming took 3 bases from V and 4 from J, leaving 10 bases between them. The CDR3 runs to 14 residues. Germline V CDR1 and CDR2: MNHNS, SASEGT. CDR3 residues: CASSEVLSGNTIYF. Here the CDR3 DNA reads TGTGCCAGCAGTGAGGTCTTATCGGGAAACACCATATATTTT.

V usage is TRBV4-1 and J usage is TRBJ2-7, with TRBD2 identical over 9 bases. V was pared by 3 bases and J by 3 bases, with 6 bases of the junction left unmatched. The CDR3 totals 15 residues. Looked up from germline, CDR1 is MGHRA and CDR2 is YSYEKL. The CDR3 region is CASSHLSGRHYEQYF. The CDR3 region has the DNA TGCGCCAGCAGCCACCTCAGCGGGAGGCACTACGAGCAGTACTTC.

Notes on this clone: The sample carries other DNA sequences with the same CDR3. V gene TRBV2 combines with J gene TRBJ1-5; D gene ambiguous. Germline assignment: CDR1 SNHLY and CDR2 FYNNEI. The CDR3 is 13 amino acids. Trimming removed 6 bases at V and 1 base at J, with 7 bases between. The CDR3 coding sequence is TGTGCCAGCAGCAGACGGAGCAATCAGCCCCAGCATTTT. This codes for CASSRRSNQPQHF. The full variable domain, rest sourced from reference TRBV2 and TRBJ1-5, is EPEVTQTPSHQVTQMGQEVILRCVPISNHLYFYWYRQILGQKVEFLVSFYNNEISEKSEIFDDQFSVERPDGSNFTLKIRSTKLEDSAMYFCASSRRSNQPQHFGDGTRLSIL.

This chain joins TRBV6-5 and TRBJ1-1, with 7 nucleotides matching TRBD1. This CDR3 is 13 amino acids long. The V and J ends lost 8 bases and 3 bases, in that order; junction bases with no gene match: 6. Looked up from germline, CDR1 is MNHEY and CDR2 is SVGAGI. The DNA for the CDR3 is TGTGCCAGCGGGCGGGACAGCTACACTGAAGCTTTCTTT. This sequence encodes CASGRDSYTEAFF.

V usage is TRBV7-9 and J usage is TRBJ2-7, with D perhaps TRBD2 (6 bases). The CDR3 is made up of 12 amino acids. Looked up from germline, CDR1 is SEHNR and CDR2 is FQNEAQ (reference sequence). Trimming left V 3 bases short and J 5 bases short, with 8 bases between. CDR3 region: CASSFRENEQYF. CDR3 coding DNA: TGTGCCAGCAGCTTCCGGGAGAACGAGCAGTACTTC.

The genes are TRBV30 and TRBJ2-7; no clear D. Trimming took off 3 bases at V and 2 bases at J, with 14 bases between the two ends. The CDR3 covers 14 residues. The V gene's germline CDR1 is GTSNPN and CDR2 SVGIG (reference sequence). The DNA for the CDR3 is TGTGCCTGGAGAGGCTCGCTCAAACCCTACGAGCAGTACTTC. Its protein is CAWRGSLKPYEQYF.

This sequence joins TRBV14 and TRBJ2-7; D gene uncertain. V lost 1 base, J lost 5 bases, and 15 bases lay in between. The CDR3 has 15 amino acids. Germline V gene data show CDR1 as SGHDN and CDR2 as FVKESK. CDR3 in DNA: TGTGCCAGCAGCCAAGGTGCACGGCCCCCCGACGAGCAGTACTTC. Its protein is CASSQGARPPDEQYF.

The chain has TRBV4-3 and TRBJ2-7; D possibly corresponds to TRBD2 (5 bases). The CDR3 totals 14 residues. V was clipped by 0 bases and J by 6 bases, with 12 bases between them. Looked up from germline, CDR1 is LGHNA and CDR2 is YSLEER. For the CDR3, the DNA is TGCGCCAGCAGCCAAGATCGACTACGAACCGAGCAGTACTTC. This gives the protein CASSQDRLRTEQYF.

The CDR3 sequence: CASSWATGGSSYNEQFF. The CDR3 DNA is TGTGCCAGCAGCTGGGCCACAGGGGGAAGCTCCTACAATGAGCAGTTCTTC. The chain recombines TRBV5-6 with TRBJ2-1; 8 bases agree with TRBD1. Germline CDR1 is SGHDT and CDR2 is YYEEEE. The CDR3 runs 17 residues. Trimming took 3 bases from V and 0 from J; bases not matched to a gene: 8.

V is TRBV6-1 and J is TRBJ2-3; D uncertain. Germline V gives CDR1 MNHNS, CDR2 SASEGT. V lost 3 bases and J lost 4, with 11 bases in between. The CDR3 consists of 14 residues. The CDR3 nucleotides read TGTGCCAGCAGTGACATCTATCGGGCAGATACGCAGTATTTT. Translation gives CASSDIYRADTQYF.

This sequence joins TRBV28 and TRBJ1-4, with D unclear. Trimming took off 10 bases at V and 7 bases at J, with 16 bases between the two ends. Germline V gene lookup returns CDR1 MDHEN and CDR2 SYDVKM. This CDR3 spans 13 amino acids. The chain's CDR3 is CATAGGTGEKLFF. The DNA of the CDR3 is TGTGCCACCGCGGGAGGAACGGGTGAAAAACTGTTTTTT.

This rearrangement joins TRBV5-4 to TRBJ1-1; possibly TRBD1 for D (6 bases). The CDR3 is made up of 16 amino acids. The V gene's germline CDR1 is SGHNT and CDR2 YYREEE (reference sequence). Trimming stripped 4 bases from V and 5 bases from J, with 21 bases between. The CDR3 region is CASSPVPSRRGTEAFF. CDR3 DNA sequence: TGTGCCAGCAGCCCGGTCCCGTCGAGGAGGGGGACTGAAGCTTTCTTT.

The chain combines TRBV9 with TRBJ1-1, with a weak D call TRBD1 (6 bases). V lost 6 bases and J 3 bases, leaving 24 bases between the germline ends. CDR1 and CDR2 from the germline V gene are SGDLS and YYNGEE. The CDR3 extends over 17 amino acids. DNA of the CDR3: TGTGCCAGCACCCGAGGGGGGGGCCCGAATACATACACTGAAGCTTTCTTT. It specifies CASTRGGGPNTYTEAFF.

The chain uses TRBV25-1 and TRBJ2-1; 10 nucleotides line up with TRBD2. Germline CDR1 and CDR2: MGHDK and SYGVNS. V was pared by 3 bases and J by 9 bases, with 5 bases of the junction left unmatched. The CDR3 consists of 14 residues. DNA of the CDR3: TGTGCCAGCAGTGAGCTAGCGGGAGATAGTGAGCAGTTCTTC. This gives the protein CASSELAGDSEQFF.

The V call is TRBV28, the J call TRBJ1-5; D not certain. The CDR3 sequence is 13 residues long. CDR1 is MDHEN and CDR2 is SYDVKM in the germline V gene. Deletions cut 6 bases from V and 5 bases from J, with 11 bases between. The CDR3 protein is CASSSIKDQPQHF. In nucleotides, the CDR3 is TGTGCCAGCAGCTCGATCAAGGATCAGCCCCAGCATTTT.

This clone was observed once. The chain joins TRBV15 to TRBJ2-7; no firm D call. This CDR3 is built from 15 residues. The V and J ends lost 2 bases and 5 bases respectively, with 16 bases between them. Germline CDR1 and CDR2: LNHNV and YYDKDF (reference sequence). Written as DNA, the CDR3 is TGTGCCACCAGCAGAAGTGGGGTTTTTCCGGACGAGCAGTACTTC. Translating it yields CATSRSGVFPDEQYF.

In nucleotides, the CDR3 is TGTGCCAGTACCGGACCCTCGGGTTTTTCTAACTATGGCTACACCTTC. This translates into CASTGPSGFSNYGYTF. V and J are TRBV19 and TRBJ1-2; D unclear. Germline loops: CDR1 LNHDA, CDR2 SQIVND (reference sequence). The CDR3 is 16 residues long. Deletions cut 7 bases from V and 0 bases from J, with 18 bases between.

CDR3: CASTLGTNEQFF. The CDR3 nucleotides are TGCGCCAGCACCCTGGGGACGAATGAGCAGTTCTTC. V and J are TRBV5-1 and TRBJ2-1; D could derive from TRBD1 or TRBD2 (5 bases each). V gave up 6 bases and J gave up 7 bases, with 11 bases separating them. This CDR3 is built from 12 residues. Germline lookup yields CDR1 SGHRS and CDR2 YFSETQ.

The chain employs TRBV18 and TRBJ2-5, with a possible D match to TRBD2 (6 bases). Germline V lookup: CDR1 KGHSH, CDR2 LQKENI. This CDR3 region has 15 residues. V lost 0 bases, J lost 5 bases, and 13 bases lay in between. This CDR3 is CASSPPGGAGETQYF. The CDR3 DNA sequence: TGTGCCAGCTCACCACCTGGAGGGGCGGGGGAGACCCAGTACTTC.